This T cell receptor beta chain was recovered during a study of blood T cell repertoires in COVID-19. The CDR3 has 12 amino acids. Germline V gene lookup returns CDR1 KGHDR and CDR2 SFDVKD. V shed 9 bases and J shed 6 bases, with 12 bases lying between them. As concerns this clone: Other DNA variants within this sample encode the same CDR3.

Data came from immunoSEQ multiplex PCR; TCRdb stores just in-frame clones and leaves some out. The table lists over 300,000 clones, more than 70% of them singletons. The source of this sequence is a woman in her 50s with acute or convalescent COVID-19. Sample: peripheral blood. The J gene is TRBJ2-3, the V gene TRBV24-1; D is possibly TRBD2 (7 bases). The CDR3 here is CATRGAGDTQYF. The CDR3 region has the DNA TGTGCCACCCGGGGGGCCGGGGATACGCAGTATTTT.